The present entry profiles one T cell receptor (beta chain) with its context. How the authors handled the data: Reference gene primer amplification gave nucleated cell count estimates. The repertoire was sequenced with immunoSEQ multiplex PCR; TCRdb's copy has only in-frame clones and lacks some. That table is the source of V, J and clone size, and D and trimming were worked out from the DNA. This repertoire shows fewer than 300,000 clones, more than 70% found once; its top ten account for less than 4%. The CDR3 runs to 13 residues. Germline CDR1 SEHNR, CDR2 FQNEAQ (reference sequence). Trimming took off 3 bases at V and 8 bases at J, with 13 bases between the two ends. The data derive from a study of blood T cell repertoires in COVID-19. Overall study context: From the United States, Italy and Spain came samples of acute and convalescent COVID-19.

The V call is TRBV7-9, the J call TRBJ1-1; TRBD1 might be the D (6 bases). This receptor was identified in a woman aged 18-29 years with acute or convalescent COVID-19. Sequencing was done on a sample of peripheral blood. CDR3: CASSFSGGREAFF. The DNA of the CDR3 is TGTGCCAGCAGCTTCTCGGGGGGGCGGGAAGCTTTCTTT. The variable domain in full, completed from reference TRBV7-9 and TRBJ1-1, reads DTGVSQNPRHKITKRGQNVTFRCDPISEHNRLYWYRQTLGQGPEFLTYFQNEAQLEKSRLLSDRFSAERPKGSFSTLEIQRTEQGDSAMYLCASSFSGGREAFFGQGTRLTVV.